This TCR beta chain was captured in a study of CD8 T cells in ankylosing spondylitis (dated by TCRdb to 2015 to 2018). With regard to the full study: The study set out to find disease-linked TCR variants by profiling T cell receptor beta repertoires in ankylosing spondylitis patients and healthy donors. The full study cohort was made up of about 24 ankylosing spondylitis patients and about a hundred healthy donors. Peripheral blood samples were taken, and synovial fluid was additionally collected from ankylosing spondylitis patients. What the study reported, not specific to this receptor: A TCR beta motif made up of several highly homologous amino acid variants appeared to be characteristic of blood from ankylosing spondylitis patients. Some TCR beta motif variants had previously been reported in synovial fluid and blood of reactive arthritis patients, which suggested common disease-initiation mechanisms. Significant enrichment of the disease-linked clones was reported in matched synovial fluid samples from ankylosing spondylitis patients. The disease-linked clones showed a CD8+ phenotype and occurred at relatively low frequencies in peripheral blood.

Inclusive of the bounding cysteine and phenylalanine, the CDR3 is 18 residues long. Of the read, only the CDR3 DNA is kept; its 54 bases are in frame from base 1. V and J are trimmed by 5 bases and 0 bases, and the gene matches miss 6 bases of the junction. CDR1 and CDR2 were assigned from the germline V gene as SGHVS and FQNEAQ. This clonotype was counted only a few times. Its binding antigen is unknown. Per-nucleotide qualities are absent, and no much larger clonotype sits a single base away. TCRdb lists the instrument as Illumina HiSeq 2500. Quantitative 5'-RACE with molecular barcodes was used to prepare TCR beta libraries. Per the original workflow: To identify disease-linked TCR variants, a new computational method was used, one built on a probabilistic model of VDJ rearrangement. TCRdb reprocessed the public reads (quality trimming at Q25 with fastp, clone calling with MiXCR) and kept in-frame beta chains. Every distinct CDR3 protein forms one entry, paired with its most common genes and DNA. The V and J calls were determined by TCRdb, not by the authors. The sample table contains approximately 250,000 distinct CDR3 sequences; only one count was recorded for around 8% of them. The ten largest account for approximately 5% of the sample.

The receptor's source is a female donor with ankylosing spondylitis or in good health (not recorded which). The sequenced sample consisted of blood, either unsorted or a sorted T cell fraction (not recorded which). This receptor chain uses TRBV7-8 and TRBJ2-1, and 14 junctional nucleotides match TRBD2. DNA sequence: TGTGCCAGCAGCCCGGGGACTAGCGGGGGAAGCTCCTACAATGAGCAGTTCTTC. Its protein reads: CASSPGTSGGSSYNEQFF. Beyond the CDR3, the reference TRBV7-8 and TRBJ2-1 genes provide the residues; the full variable domain reads: GAGVSQSPRYKVAKRGQDVALRCDPISGHVSLFWYQQALGQGPEFLTYFQNEAQLDKSGLPSDRFFAERPEGSVSTLKIQRTQQEDSAVYLCASSPGTSGGSSYNEQFFGPGTRLTVL.